One T cell receptor (beta chain) is described in this entry. The target antigen is unknown. These data are taken from a study of radiation and T cells in renal cell carcinoma. Only in-frame clones appear in the TCRdb table, and some are missing; sequencing was by immunoSEQ multiplex PCR. The top ten hold 11% of the sample, which has 150,000 to 200,000 clones, about 88% seen once. Study observations and caveats: From baseline, blood top tumor clonotypes peaked at 2 weeks post-radiation. Without pretreatment biopsies, baseline tumor clonotype presence was undetermined.

In germline, CDR1 is ENHRY, CDR2 SYGVKD. The CDR3 contains 14 residues. V lost 9 bases to trimming and J lost 2 bases; unmatched junction nucleotides: 7. Time point given: blood 4 weeks post-SBRT, at nephrectomy. Indicated treatment: 15 Gy SBRT to primary tumor, nephrectomy 4 weeks later. Nephrectomy followed 15 Gy stereotactic body radiation by 4 weeks. The chain links TRBV10-3 to TRBJ2-3; 8 bases fit TRBD2. The sample consisted of blood, taken from a patient whose treatment included radiotherapy and nephrectomy. This receptor was obtained from a woman aged 50 to 60 with renal cell carcinoma. The CDR3 loop is CAMMRGALTDTQYF. DNA for the CDR3: TGTGCCATGATGCGGGGGGCGCTCACAGATACGCAGTATTTT.